This T cell receptor (beta chain) was recorded in a study of T cells in Graves' hyperthyroidism and ophthalmopathy. This clonotype was picked up many times. Its antigen is currently unknown. Aged 18 to 65, the patients had hyperthyroidism that was newly diagnosed and had lasted under 2 months. Patients showing uncontrolled infection, other autoimmune disease, pregnancy or lactation were ineligible. The diagnoses drew upon clinical symptoms, serum thyroxine and TRAb, thyroid ultrasound and orbital computed tomography. From germline, CDR1 is ENHRY and CDR2 SYGVKD. Trimming left V 0 bases short and J 6 bases short, with 6 bases between. The length of the CDR3 is 13 residues. Amplification targeted TCR beta CDR3 regions from RNA transcripts. When the TCR CDR3 underwent first-round RT-PCR, the HTBI primer set was used. MiXCR was run by TCRdb on the multiplex PCR reads, yielding one entry per CDR3 protein. The sample yields around 350,000 distinct CDR3 sequences, about 18% seen once.

General study findings and limits: Ophthalmopathy was predicted by the model a median of approximately 6.6 months ahead of onset.

Sequenced input: blood. The TCR comes from a woman aged 18-35 years with Graves' hyperthyroidism. The V gene is TRBV10-3, the J gene TRBJ1-5, with D unresolved. The CDR3 DNA reads TGTGCCATCAGTGAGTCCCCCTCTCAGCCCCAGCATTTT. Its translation is CAISESPSQPQHF.